This T cell receptor (beta chain) was identified during a study of blood T cell repertoires in COVID-19 (TCRdb year 2020). Background for the entire study: Samples covering the acute and convalescent phases of COVID-19 were provided by collaborators in the United States, Italy and Spain. The material from the prospective study consisted of cDNA or gDNA derived from T cells, B-cell-depleted T cells, or PBMCs. Deeply sampled blood TCRbeta repertoires from subjects exposed to, actively infected with, or recovered from COVID-19 were included in the dataset. The repertoires were released in a freely available public database intended as a resource for research on the immune response to SARS-CoV-2. The samples were drawn from the first 160 participants of the ongoing ImmuneRACE study and from 950 to 1,500 subjects provided by 6 global collaborators. A de-identified subject ID, COVID-19 status, age in years and sex were almost always included in the sample metadata. HLA class I and class II types, where available, came from metadata supplied by the sample provider rather than from assay-based typing.

What the authors observed across the whole study: Clinical and demographic metadata were provided uncurated, with the amount varying by source and participant.

The immunoSEQ Assay, a bias-controlled multiplex PCR, was used to amplify TCRbeta CDR3 regions from genomic DNA. On the authors' methods: The number of nucleated cells in each sample was estimated by amplification of reference gene primers within the assay. To quantify the absolute abundance of each unique TCRbeta CDR3 rearrangement, sequence reads were collapsed and filtered. For each sample, productive Simpson clonality was calculated as the square root of Simpson's diversity index over productive rearrangements. Sourced from immuneACCESS, this table was stored by TCRdb with only in-frame sequences that have V and J called. A share of the clones is absent; for the studies checked, an unresolved V gene accounts for under half, and the remainder has no known explanation. V and J calls plus clone size are reproduced from that table; the DNA served to infer D and trimming. The sample table holds about 66,000 clones, of which roughly 86% were seen once. The ten most abundant clones make up roughly 1.4% of the sample.

Each collaborating institution followed its own protocols to collect whole blood in K2EDTA tubes. For TCRbeta analysis, collaborator samples were shipped as frozen whole blood, as isolated PBMCs, or as DNA extracted from either sample type. Of note for this clone: Its cognate antigen has yet to be identified. No much larger clonotype is one base removed from it; base qualities were not supplied.

This TCR came from a man in his 60s with acute or convalescent COVID-19. Material for sequencing was peripheral blood.

The bases read TGTGCCAGCAGCGCAGCGGACGGGGGGGGCTACACCTTC. This yields the protein CASSAADGGGYTF. The sequence links TRBV9 to TRBJ1-2; matching of 5 bases hints at TRBD1 as the D gene. The germline V gene supplies CDR1 SGDLS and CDR2 YYNGEE. From its cysteine to its phenylalanine, the CDR3 spans 13 amino acids. Only the CDR3 part of the read is kept: 39 bases, read in frame from the first base. Between the V and J ends, shortened by 3 bases and 8 bases respectively, the junction contains 14 bases.